Only one count was recorded for the clone carrying this TCR beta chain. What it binds is unknown. V was cut by 4 bases and J by 0 bases, with 12 bases left in between. The CDR3 loop spans 16 amino acids. Germline assignment: CDR1 MNHNS and CDR2 SASEGT. The record originates from a study of shared clonotypes between healthy human individuals. Broader study findings: Sorted-subset sequencing, rarefaction showed, was incomplete despite large depth. Shared clonotypes across all four donors exceeded non-shared ones in generation probability.

Assay: immunoSEQ multiplex PCR; the TCRdb copy retains only in-frame clones and omits some. In the table there are about 1.5 million clones, approximately 98% of which are singletons. The genes are TRBV6-1 and TRBJ2-2; D not certain. The sequenced material came from naive CD4+ T cells sorted from blood. Subset noted: CD45RA+ positively selected. The clonotype was recovered from a young man in good health. CDR3 in amino acids: CASSVRAPTNTGELFF. The CDR3 coding sequence is TGTGCCAGCAGTGTACGAGCACCGACGAACACCGGGGAGCTGTTTTTT.